This entry lists 19 T cell receptor beta chains sequenced from one sample in a study of blood T cells in healthy people across ages. Through a sample-barcoded 5' primer and a J-beta primer mix, a second PCR was run for about 6 to 12 cycles. MiXCR, applied by TCRdb to the 5' RACE reads, yields one record per CDR3 protein. The table lists around 800,000 distinct CDR3 sequences, under 80% of them singletons. Material: blood. The receptors were gathered from a man younger than 45 in good health.

This clonotype turned up a few times. The genes are TRBV3-1 and TRBJ2-1; unclear D gene. CDR3 length: 13 residues. V gave up 8 bases and J gave up 1 base, with 9 bases separating them. CDR1 is LGHDT and CDR2 is YNNKEL in the germline V gene (reference sequence). The chain's CDR3 is CASRRSSYNEQFF. Written as DNA, the CDR3 is TGTGCCAGCCGCCGGAGTTCCTACAATGAGCAGTTCTTC.

This chain joins TRBV29-1 and TRBJ2-1, with 11 bases that match TRBD2. Germline CDR1 reads SQVTM; CDR2 reads ANQGSEA. The CDR3 is made up of 19 amino acids. Losses at the gene ends were 1 base for V and 2 bases for J; bases not matched to a gene: 13. DNA of the CDR3: TGCAGCGTTGAAGGGCCCGGGACTAGCGGCCTAAGCGCCTACAATGAGCAGTTCTTC. It encodes CSVEGPGTSGLSAYNEQFF.

In DNA form, the CDR3 reads TGTGCCTGGAGTGGGATGGCGGACACTGAAGCTTTCTTT. This codes for CAWSGMADTEAFF. The gene calls are TRBV30 and TRBJ1-1; D remains ambiguous. The CDR3 consists of 13 residues. The V gene's germline CDR1 is GTSNPN and CDR2 SVGIG (reference sequence). Trimming pared 1 base from V and 3 bases from J, leaving 9 bases between.

The rearrangement joins TRBV29-1 to TRBJ2-4; D is possibly TRBD1 (7 bases). V lost 0 bases, J lost 9 bases, and 15 bases lay in between. The CDR3 runs 14 residues. Germline assignment: CDR1 SQVTM and CDR2 ANQGSEA. CDR3 bases: TGCAGCGTTGAAGAGGAGGGGGCTGGGCGCATTCAGTACTTC. Residues: CSVEEEGAGRIQYF.

This clonotype was picked up a small number of times. The chain couples TRBV29-1 to TRBJ2-7; the match to TRBD1 covers 9 bases. The CDR3 is made up of 12 amino acids. J gave up 3 bases and V 6 bases, and 3 bases lay outside the gene matches. CDR1 and CDR2 (germline): SQVTM, ANQGSEA. The CDR3 DNA is TGCAGCGTCCGGGACAGGGACTACGAGCAGTACTTC. It is translated as CSVRDRDYEQYF.

V is TRBV6-5 and J is TRBJ1-1, with no clear D. CDR1 is MNHEY and CDR2 is SVGAGI in the germline V gene. Between the trimmed V and J ends, which lost 9 bases and 3 bases, there was a span of 11 bases. CDR3 length: 12 amino acids. CDR3 residues: CASYSWDTEAFF. Written as DNA, the CDR3 is TGTGCCAGTTACAGTTGGGACACTGAAGCTTTCTTT.

This clonotype has only a few counts. This chain joins TRBV21-1 and TRBJ1-1; no DNA check was done on the table's D call, TRBD1. TRBV21-1 is assigned pseudogene status. This CDR3 has 17 amino acids. The CDR3 region has the DNA TGTGCCAGCAGCAAAGACCCCAACAGGGGTGATCGCACTGAAGCTTTCTTT. Protein: CASSKDPNRGDRTEAFF.

This chain connects TRBV16 to TRBJ1-5, with unresolved D. Looked up from germline, CDR1 is KGHSY and CDR2 is FQNENV. The CDR3 runs 16 residues. Deletions cut 2 bases from V and 3 bases from J, with 14 bases between. The CDR3 DNA reads as TGTGCCAGCAGCCAAACCCACAGCGTCCTCAATCAGCCCCAGCATTTT. It specifies CASSQTHSVLNQPQHF.

The chain has TRBV6-6 and TRBJ1-5; 7 nucleotides align to TRBD1. This CDR3 is 14 amino acids long. The germline CDR1 and CDR2 sequences are MNHNY and SVGAGI (reference sequence). Trimming removed 2 bases from V and 6 bases from J; junction bases left unmatched: 4. Written as DNA, the CDR3 is TGTGCCAGCAGTTACCAGCAGGGGGGTCAGCCCCAGCATTTT. This encodes CASSYQQGGQPQHF.

In regard to this clonotype: At one of its ends the junction is not consistent with the germline gene, which may arise from a read error. V and J are TRBV4-3 and TRBJ2-1; D gene ambiguous. The J call may not be correct, given that the DNA end is closer to TRBJ2-7. Germline V lookup: CDR1 LGHNA, CDR2 YSLEER. CDR3 length: 15 residues. In DNA form, the CDR3 reads TGCGCCGGCAGCCAAGGATATAGGGTTCGTGACGAGCAGTACTTC. This codes for CAGSQGYRVRDEQYF.

Points on this clonotype: One end of the junction fails to match germline, which may point to a read error. The chain recombines TRBV6-2 or TRBV6-3 with TRBJ1-2; D unclear. Per the germline V gene, CDR1 is MNHEY and CDR2 is SVGEGT. This CDR3 comprises 15 residues. The DNA of the CDR3 is TGTGCCAGCAGTTACTTCGCAGGTCCTAACTATGGCAACACCTTC. Protein sequence: CASSYFAGPNYGNTF.

The CDR3 region has the DNA TGCGCCAGCAGGCGCGATTCCGGGAACAATGAGCAGTTCTTC. This translates into CASRRDSGNNEQFF. The rearrangement joins TRBV5-1 to TRBJ2-1; D is possibly TRBD2 (5 bases). This CDR3 is built from 14 residues. The germline CDR1 and CDR2 sequences are SGHRS and YFSETQ. V dropped 5 bases and J dropped 5 bases, with 14 bases sitting between them.

The rearrangement uses TRBV6-5 and TRBJ2-7; D possibly uses TRBD1 or TRBD2 (5 bases each). The CDR3 is made up of 13 amino acids. V lost 0 bases and J 6 bases, leaving 9 bases between the germline ends. Germline V gives CDR1 MNHEY, CDR2 SVGAGI. The CDR3 is CASSYSWDREQYF. The CDR3 region has the DNA TGTGCCAGCAGTTACTCCTGGGACCGCGAGCAGTACTTC.

V and J are TRBV20-1 and TRBJ1-2; D gene ambiguous. The CDR3 is 14 amino acids. CDR1 is DFQATT, CDR2 SNEGSKA, per germline (reference sequence). Trimming removed 2 bases from V and 8 bases from J, with 18 bases in between. Written as DNA, the CDR3 is TGCAGTGCTAGATTGGTTGAGGGAATCCAAGGCTACACCTTC. This sequence encodes CSARLVEGIQGYTF.

V usage is TRBV7-9 and J usage is TRBJ2-1; 8 bases agree with TRBD1. The CDR3 has 15 amino acids. Looked up from germline, CDR1 is SEHNR and CDR2 is FQNEAQ (reference sequence). V dropped 8 bases and J dropped 4; count of bases not matched to a gene: 10. For the CDR3, the DNA is TGTGCCAGCGGAGGACAGGGAATTTCTTACAATGAGCAGTTCTTC. This encodes CASGGQGISYNEQFF.

This clonotype came up a few times. The chain recombines TRBV2 with TRBJ2-7, with 7 positions matching TRBD1. Germline V CDR1 and CDR2: SNHLY, FYNNEI. CDR3 size: 13 residues. Trimming removed 4 bases from V and 3 bases from J; junction bases left unmatched: 3. The CDR3 protein is CASSGGQIYEQYF. In nucleotides, the CDR3 is TGTGCCAGCAGTGGGGGACAGATCTACGAGCAGTACTTC.

The CDR3 bases are TGCAGTGGCCACCAACCGGGACAGGGATATTCACCCCTCCACTTT. Its protein is CSGHQPGQGYSPLHF. The rearrangement links TRBV20-1 to TRBJ1-6, with TRBD1 matching over 9 bases. Germline lookup yields CDR1 DFQATT and CDR2 SNEGSKA (reference sequence). This CDR3 region has 15 residues. V gave up 7 bases and J gave up 8 bases; unmatched junction bases: 12.

The V call is TRBV29-1, the J call TRBJ2-7; D possibly corresponds to TRBD2 (6 bases). Germline V gives CDR1 SQVTM, CDR2 ANQGSEA. The V end lost 7 bases, the J end lost 4 bases, and 17 bases lay between the germline ends. This CDR3 is built from 13 residues. The CDR3 reads CSAGGGEGYEQYF. The CDR3 DNA follows: TGCAGCGCCGGCGGCGGGGAAGGATACGAGCAGTACTTC.

V is TRBV13 and J is TRBJ2-7; 7 bases map to TRBD1. V gave up 5 bases and J gave up 1 base; unmatched junction bases: 8. The CDR3 length is 15 residues. Germline V gene sequence: CDR1 PRHDT, CDR2 FYEKMQ (reference sequence). CDR3 in DNA: TGTGCCAGCAGCAAAAGACAGGGCTCGTCCTACGAGCAGTACTTC. Translated: CASSKRQGSSYEQYF.